This T cell receptor (beta chain) derives from a study of vaccination and CD4 T cells after COVID-19. Treatment meaning: roughly 11-day PBMC culture with coronavirus spike peptide pools or control peptides (ViraFEST assay). Comments on this clonotype: What it binds is unknown.

Cultured CD4+ T-cell DNA underwent Oncomine TCR Beta short-read sequencing. TCRdb re-called the PCR reads with MiXCR, one entry per CDR3 protein. The sample has about 17,000 distinct CDR3 sequences; under 60% are singletons. The sequenced material came from CD4+ T cells from blood, cultured in vitro. This receptor was identified in a human donor who had recovered from COVID-19.

The DNA for the CDR3 is TGTGCCAGCAGTACCGGGACAACGGTTTCACCCCTCCACTTT. Encoded protein: CASSTGTTVSPLHF. This rearrangement joins TRBV6-1 to TRBJ1-6, with D tentatively TRBD1 (6 bases). CDR1 is MNHNS, CDR2 SASEGT, per germline. Deletions cut 5 bases from V and 9 bases from J, with 14 bases between. This CDR3 region has 14 residues.